This T cell receptor beta chain derives from a study of post-analysis software for immune sequencing data. Study-level information: Patients with relapsing-remitting, secondary progressive and progressive-relapsing multiple sclerosis courses were all represented.

Trimming at V came to 3 bases and at J to 6 bases, leaving 6 bases not matched to a gene. The CDR3 runs to 17 residues. Germline V gene lookup returns CDR1 KGHDR and CDR2 SFDVKD. The TCR beta cDNA libraries contained unique molecular identifiers. Each batch of about 0.95 to 11 million T cells produced roughly 500,000 cDNA molecules. Using its own MiXCR run on the PCR reads, TCRdb lists one record per CDR3 protein. Counted here are approximately 730,000 distinct CDR3 sequences, about 43% occurring once; the ten biggest clones make up roughly 5%. Study-wide findings and caveats: Samples prepared in the same batch strongly co-clustered by F measure. Roughly 5 TRBV segments, including TRBV5-6, TRBV5-1 and TRBV20-1, were more frequent in patients than controls. A significant reduction in normalized Chao1 diversity was observed in multiple sclerosis patients versus controls.

A few counts support this clonotype. The antigen remains undetermined. This chain joins TRBV24-1 and TRBJ2-3, with 15 bases aligning to TRBD2. The sample consisted of blood. The source is a girl aged 10-17 years with multiple sclerosis. The CDR3 sequence: CATSDHRTSGRADTQYF. Here the CDR3 DNA reads TGTGCCACCAGTGATCACCGGACTAGCGGGAGGGCGGATACGCAGTATTTT.